This section outlines one T cell receptor (beta chain) sequence together with its context. The target antigen is unknown. TCRdb reprocessed the 5' RACE reads with MiXCR, giving one entry per CDR3 protein. The data show fewer than 550,000 distinct CDR3 sequences, with 15% to 25% seen just once and 8.4% held by the top ten. The data are from a study of T-cell memory formation after mild COVID-19. Findings of the study overall: Pre-infection memory carried some responding clones, suggesting that cross-reactive memory joined.

This sequence was found in an adult woman who had mild COVID-19 (a few samples of this study predate the infection). Cell type and time point are not known. Material: PBMCs or a T cell subset sorted from them (not recorded which).

The CDR3 region has the DNA TGTGCCAGCAGTTTATCGCGGGGCCCTGGGGCTTTCTTT. The encoded protein is CASSLSRGPGAFF. V is TRBV27 and J is TRBJ1-1, with D possibly being TRBD1 (5 bases). V shed 0 bases and J shed 11 bases, with 13 bases lying between them. This CDR3 is built from 13 residues. Germline loops: CDR1 MNHEY, CDR2 SMNVEV (reference sequence).